Here is one T cell receptor (beta chain) with its context. Its antigen remains unidentified. People whose metastatic non-small-cell lung cancer was chemo-refractory got focal radiation along with CTLA-4 blockade by ipilimumab. The CDR3 contains 13 residues. Germline CDR1 and CDR2: MNHNY and SVGAGI (reference sequence). V was pared by 0 bases and J by 6 bases, with 9 bases between. The sample comes from a study of radiotherapy plus CTLA-4 blockade in lung cancer. The overall study: Objective responses were documented in 15% to 20% of patients, with disease control in roughly 30%. General observations from the study: TCR clones of tumor origin grew in blood after radiotherapy plus ipilimumab.

Sequenced by immunoSEQ multiplex PCR; TCRdb stores in-frame clones only, minus some. Counted here are around 95,000 clones, about four fifths occurring once; the ten biggest clones make up 0.75% to 0.85%. The J gene is TRBJ2-7, the V gene TRBV6-6; D unresolved. The receptor was isolated from a human donor with non-small cell lung cancer who had stable disease on radiotherapy plus ipilimumab. The input for sequencing was peripheral blood, taken from a patient treated with radiotherapy plus ipilimumab. DNA for the CDR3: TGTGCCAGCAGTTACTCGATAGGATCCGAGCAGTACTTC. This codes for CASSYSIGSEQYF.